This is a list of T cell receptor beta chains from one sample in a study of blood T cell repertoires in COVID-19. Clones were sequenced by immunoSEQ multiplex PCR, and TCRdb holds only the in-frame ones, with some missing. The sample yields hundreds of thousands of clones, 86% seen once. Sequenced material: peripheral blood. The source is a woman aged 25 to 45 with active or convalescent COVID-19. Both conserved end residues are part of each CDR3. D genes are given only for firm matches. Some rows mark clone size as missing; the rest say once, few, many or name a class of expanded clone.

CDR3aa: CASSDGTGADTQYF
CDR3nt: TGTGCCAGCAGTGACGGGACAGGGGCAGATACGCAGTATTTT
v_gene: TRBV2
d_gene: TRBD1
abundance: -
j_gene: TRBJ2-3

CDR3aa: CASKTREIPEAFF
CDR3nt: TGTGCCAGCAAGACCAGGGAAATCCCTGAAGCTTTCTTT
v_gene: TRBV12-3/TRBV12-4
d_gene: -
abundance: -
j_gene: TRBJ1-1

CDR3aa: CASSQFDRESQPQHF
CDR3nt: TGTGCCAGCAGCCAATTCGACAGGGAAAGTCAGCCCCAGCATTTT
v_gene: TRBV4-2
d_gene: TRBD1
abundance: -
j_gene: TRBJ1-5

CDR3aa: CASSSSAASAEAFF
CDR3nt: TGTGCCAGCAGTAGTTCTGCCGCTAGTGCTGAAGCTTTCTTT
v_gene: TRBV2
d_gene: -
abundance: -
j_gene: TRBJ1-1

CDR3aa: CASSPLDRMNTEAFF
CDR3nt: TGTGCCAGCTCACCGCTAGACCGGATGAACACTGAAGCTTTCTTT
v_gene: TRBV18
d_gene: -
abundance: -
j_gene: TRBJ1-1

CDR3aa: CASRYSGNQPQHF
CDR3nt: TGTGCCAGCAGGTACTCTGGCAATCAGCCCCAGCATTTT
v_gene: TRBV2
d_gene: -
abundance: -
j_gene: TRBJ1-5

CDR3aa: CSVVLAGEPYEQYF
CDR3nt: TGCAGCGTTGTGCTAGCGGGGGAGCCCTACGAGCAGTACTTC
v_gene: TRBV29-1
d_gene: TRBD2
abundance: -
j_gene: TRBJ2-7

CDR3aa: CASSLGTGTFAYEQYF
CDR3nt: TGTGCCAGCAGCTTGGGGACCGGGACTTTCGCCTACGAGCAGTACTTC
v_gene: TRBV11-2
d_gene: -
abundance: -
j_gene: TRBJ2-7

CDR3aa: CASSIEDRVSGNTIYF
CDR3nt: TGTGCCAGTAGTATCGAGGACAGAGTCTCTGGAAACACCATATATTTT
v_gene: TRBV19
d_gene: -
abundance: -
j_gene: TRBJ1-3

CDR3aa: CASSLAGFQGGTIAGANVLTF
CDR3nt: TGCGCCAGCAGCTTGGCAGGTTTTCAGGGGGGAACTATAGCTGGGGCCAACGTCCTGACTTTC
v_gene: TRBV5-1
d_gene: -
abundance: once
j_gene: TRBJ2-6

CDR3aa: CASSLWDDRDDQPQHF
CDR3nt: TGTGCCAGCAGCTTGTGGGACGACAGGGATGATCAGCCCCAGCATTTT
v_gene: TRBV5-8
d_gene: TRBD1
abundance: -
j_gene: TRBJ1-5

CDR3aa: CASSLVAGTDDSPLHF
CDR3nt: TGTGCCAGCAGCTTGGTCGCCGGGACAGACGATTCACCCCTCCACTTT
v_gene: TRBV5-4
d_gene: TRBD1
abundance: -
j_gene: TRBJ1-6

CDR3aa: CAWWDTLANTGELFF
CDR3nt: TGTGCCTGGTGGGACACCTTGGCGAACACCGGGGAGCTGTTTTTT
v_gene: TRBV30
d_gene: -
abundance: few
j_gene: TRBJ2-2

CDR3aa: CASRPGYNSPLHF
CDR3nt: TGTGCCAGCCGACCGGGTTATAATTCACCCCTCCACTTT
v_gene: TRBV13
d_gene: -
abundance: -
j_gene: TRBJ1-6

CDR3aa: CASSSSRAGDDSYEQYF
CDR3nt: TGTGCCAGTAGTAGTAGTAGAGCGGGAGACGACTCCTACGAGCAGTACTTC
v_gene: TRBV19
d_gene: TRBD2
abundance: -
j_gene: TRBJ2-7

CDR3aa: CASSEQGRTEAFF
CDR3nt: TGCGCCAGCAGCGAACAGGGACGCACTGAAGCTTTCTTT
v_gene: TRBV10-2
d_gene: -
abundance: -
j_gene: TRBJ1-1

CDR3aa: CASSSTREGFANEKLFF
CDR3nt: TGTGCCAGCAGCTCCACCCGGGAGGGGTTTGCTAATGAAAAACTGTTTTTT
v_gene: TRBV7-9
d_gene: -
abundance: -
j_gene: TRBJ1-4

CDR3aa: CASSPHRDEKLFF
CDR3nt: TGTGCCAGCAGCCCCCACAGGGACGAAAAACTGTTTTTT
v_gene: TRBV7-9
d_gene: -
abundance: -
j_gene: TRBJ1-4

CDR3aa: CASSPGDRAGTEAFF
CDR3nt: TGTGCCAGTAGCCCTGGGGACAGGGCGGGCACTGAAGCTTTCTTT
v_gene: TRBV19
d_gene: TRBD1
abundance: -
j_gene: TRBJ1-1

CDR3aa: CASNALTDMNTEAFF
CDR3nt: TGTGCCAGCAATGCTCTAACAGACATGAACACTGAAGCTTTCTTT
v_gene: TRBV25-1
d_gene: -
abundance: -
j_gene: TRBJ1-1

CDR3aa: CSATDRVDEQYF
CDR3nt: TGCAGTGCTACTGACAGGGTGGACGAGCAGTACTTC
v_gene: TRBV20-1
d_gene: TRBD1
abundance: -
j_gene: TRBJ2-7

CDR3aa: CASGGTNYGYTF
CDR3nt: TGTGCCAGCGGGGGGACTAACTATGGCTACACCTTC
v_gene: TRBV25-1
d_gene: -
abundance: -
j_gene: TRBJ1-2

CDR3aa: CASSSPAGTYEQYF
CDR3nt: TGTGCCAGCAGTTCCCCAGCGGGAACCTACGAGCAGTACTTC
v_gene: TRBV6-2/TRBV6-3
d_gene: TRBD2
abundance: once
j_gene: TRBJ2-7

CDR3aa: CASSHTSGRALSEQFF
CDR3nt: TGCGCCAGCAGCCACACTAGCGGGAGGGCCCTGAGTGAGCAGTTCTTC
v_gene: TRBV4-1
d_gene: TRBD2
abundance: -
j_gene: TRBJ2-1

CDR3aa: CASAASGEYNEQFF
CDR3nt: TGTGCCAGCGCGGCTAGCGGGGAGTACAATGAGCAGTTCTTC
v_gene: TRBV6-5
d_gene: TRBD2
abundance: -
j_gene: TRBJ2-1

CDR3aa: CASRLAGPSYEQYF
CDR3nt: TGTGCCAGCCGTTTAGCGGGACCCTCCTACGAGCAGTACTTC
v_gene: TRBV6-5
d_gene: TRBD2
abundance: -
j_gene: TRBJ2-7

CDR3aa: CASSLGGVTDTQYF
CDR3nt: TGCGCCAGCAGCCTAGGCGGAGTCACAGATACGCAGTATTTT
v_gene: TRBV5-1
d_gene: -
abundance: -
j_gene: TRBJ2-3

CDR3aa: CASSDGLQGGNQPQHF
CDR3nt: TGTGCCAGCAGCGACGGCCTACAGGGGGGCAATCAGCCCCAGCATTTT
v_gene: TRBV6-2/TRBV6-3
d_gene: TRBD1
abundance: -
j_gene: TRBJ1-5

CDR3aa: CASSYVPGQGEETQYF
CDR3nt: TGTGCCAGCAGCTATGTACCCGGACAGGGTGAAGAGACCCAGTACTTC
v_gene: TRBV7-6
d_gene: TRBD1
abundance: -
j_gene: TRBJ2-5

CDR3aa: CAWSHPGLAPHNEQFF
CDR3nt: TGTGCCTGGAGTCATCCGGGACTAGCGCCTCACAATGAGCAGTTCTTC
v_gene: TRBV30
d_gene: TRBD2
abundance: few
j_gene: TRBJ2-1

CDR3aa: CASRNKGGLEQYF
CDR3nt: TGTGCCAGTAGGAACAAGGGGGGGCTCGAGCAGTACTTC
v_gene: TRBV19
d_gene: -
abundance: few
j_gene: TRBJ2-7

CDR3aa: CASSFRAGRTGEGYTF
CDR3nt: TGCGCCAGCAGCTTTCGGGCAGGGCGGACGGGAGAAGGCTACACCTTC
v_gene: TRBV5-1
d_gene: -
abundance: -
j_gene: TRBJ1-2

CDR3aa: CASSGGLAGAYNEQFF
CDR3nt: TGTGCCAGCAGTGGGGGACTAGCGGGAGCCTACAATGAGCAGTTCTTC
v_gene: TRBV6-1
d_gene: TRBD2
abundance: -
j_gene: TRBJ2-1

CDR3aa: CASSLAPGTSGGYTGELFF
CDR3nt: TGCGCCAGCAGCTTAGCTCCCGGGACTAGCGGGGGATACACCGGGGAGCTGTTTTTT
v_gene: TRBV5-1
d_gene: TRBD2
abundance: -
j_gene: TRBJ2-2

CDR3aa: CASSGSANYGYTF
CDR3nt: TGTGCCAGCTCAGGCTCAGCTAACTATGGCTACACCTTC
v_gene: TRBV18
d_gene: -
abundance: -
j_gene: TRBJ1-2